This TCR beta chain was observed in a study of blood T cell repertoires in COVID-19. As for the study in general: The origin of the acute and convalescent COVID-19 samples was the United States, Italy and Spain. T cells, B-cell-depleted T cells, or PBMCs supplied cDNA or gDNA.

The V gene lost 2 bases and the J gene lost 8 bases, with 8 bases spanning the gap. Germline lookup yields CDR1 SGHDT and CDR2 YYEEEE. There are 12 residues in the CDR3. Original data processing: From reference gene primer amplification, estimates of nucleated cell counts were derived. This table comes from immunoSEQ multiplex PCR, and its TCRdb copy is limited to in-frame clones, with some not included. That table furnishes V, J and clone size, whereas the DNA furnished D and trimming. The data contain around 60,000 clones, approximately 90% of them seen just once; the ten biggest clones take up roughly 7.6%.

The V call is TRBV5-6, the J call TRBJ2-1; a possible D gene is TRBD1 (5 bases). The receptor comes from a human donor with active COVID-19. The donor label of this sample is uncertain. The sequenced sample consisted of peripheral blood. CDR3 nucleotides: TGTGCCAGCAGCTTCACCAGGGATGAGCAGTTCTTC. Residues: CASSFTRDEQFF.